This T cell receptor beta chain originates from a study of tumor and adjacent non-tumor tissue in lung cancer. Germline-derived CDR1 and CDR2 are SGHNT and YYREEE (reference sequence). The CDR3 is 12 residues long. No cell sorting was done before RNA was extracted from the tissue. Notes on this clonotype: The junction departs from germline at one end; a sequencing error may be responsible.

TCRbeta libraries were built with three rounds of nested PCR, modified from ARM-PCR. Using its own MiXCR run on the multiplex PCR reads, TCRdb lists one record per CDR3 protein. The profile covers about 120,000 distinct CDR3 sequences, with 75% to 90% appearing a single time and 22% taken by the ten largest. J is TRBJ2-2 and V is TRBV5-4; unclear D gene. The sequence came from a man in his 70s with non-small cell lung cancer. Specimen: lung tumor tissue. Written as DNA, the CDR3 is TGTGCCAGCAGCTCAGGCACCTGGGAGCTGTTTTTT. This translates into CASSSGTWELFF.